Listed below are T cell receptor beta chains from one sample, sequenced in a study of radiation and T cells in renal cell carcinoma. Profiling relied on immunoSEQ multiplex PCR, and the TCRdb table lists in-frame clones only, not all of them. The sample includes roughly 5,600 clones, approximately 71% of them seen just once. Material: tumor tissue, obtained from a patient whose treatment was nephrectomy without radiotherapy. These receptors all come from a human donor with renal cell carcinoma. Each CDR3 is given with its conserved first and last residue. D genes are given only for firm matches. Clone size, where shown, is once, few, many, or a class for clones that have expanded.

size	J	D	V	DNA	CDR3
-	TRBJ2-1	-	TRBV28	TGTGCCAGCAGTTTATCTACCAGCGGGCACTACAATGAGCAGTTCTTC	CASSLSTSGHYNEQFF
-	TRBJ2-1	TRBD1	TRBV19	TGTGCCAGTAGTGGGGGACAGGGGGCTTGGGATGAGCAGTTCTTC	CASSGGQGAWDEQFF
few	TRBJ2-3	TRBD2	TRBV27	TGTGCCAGCAGTTTAGCCCCCCTAGCGGGGGGAGGCACAGATACGCAGTATTTT	CASSLAPLAGGGTDTQYF
once	TRBJ1-2	TRBD1	TRBV11-2	TGTGCCAGCAGCCCCGGACAGGACTATGGCTACACCTTC	CASSPGQDYGYTF
-	TRBJ2-1	-	TRBV9	TGTGCCAGCAGCGTAGGCCAAAATGAGCAGTTCTTC	CASSVGQNEQFF
-	TRBJ2-3	TRBD2	TRBV7-8	TGTGCCAGCAGCGCGCGATTAACTAGCGACCCAGATACGCAGTATTTT	CASSARLTSDPDTQYF
-	TRBJ2-3	-	TRBV28	TGTGCCAGCAGTTCCCGCTATGCCGGAGCGAGAACAGATACGCAGTATTTT	CASSSRYAGARTDTQYF
once	TRBJ1-4	-	TRBV7-2	TGTGCCAGCAGCTTACCCAATAATGAAAAACTGTTTTTT	CASSLPNNEKLFF
-	TRBJ2-3	-	TRBV1	TGCACCAGCAGCCTCCTAGGGACTAGCGGGAGGGGTACAGATACGCAGTATTTT	CTSSLLGTSGRGTDTQYF
-	TRBJ2-3	TRBD2	TRBV4-3	TGCGCCAGCAGCCAAGATCCGGAGCGGGAGGGCCTCGATACGCAGTATTTT	CASSQDPEREGLDTQYF
few	TRBJ1-6	-	TRBV12-2	TGTGCAAGTCGCCCGGAAGGGCAGGCATCCCTCTCCTATAATTCACCCCTCCACTTT	CASRPEGQASLSYNSPLHF
-	TRBJ2-7	-	TRBV2	TGTGCCAGCAGTGTCCAGCACGAGCAGTACTTC	CASSVQHEQYF
-	TRBJ2-1	-	TRBV5-1	TGCGCCAGCAGCCTCCCAGGGTATGCCCAGTTCTTC	CASSLPGYAQFF
few	TRBJ2-7	-	TRBV19	TGTGCCAGTAGTATAGTGGATAGCGGAACCTACGAGCAGTACTTC	CASSIVDSGTYEQYF
once	TRBJ2-7	-	TRBV6-5	TGTGCCAGCCGTAGGGTGGGAGAGAACGAGCAGTACTTC	CASRRVGENEQYF
few	TRBJ1-2	-	TRBV6-5	TGTGCCAGCAGTTACTCGGCGGGTTTGGATGGCTACACCTTC	CASSYSAGLDGYTF
few	TRBJ1-1	-	TRBV2	TGTGCCAGCAGTTACAGGGTGGTGAACACTGAAGCTTTCTTT	CASSYRVVNTEAFF
-	TRBJ2-6	-	TRBV6-6	TGTGCCAGCAGTTACGGGGCAAGCTCTGGGGCCAACGTCCTGACTTTC	CASSYGASSGANVLTF
-	TRBJ2-7	-	TRBV27	TGTGCCAGCAGTTTAGCAGCGGGTGCTCGGTCGGGCGAGCAGTACTTC	CASSLAAGARSGEQYF
-	TRBJ2-2	TRBD1	TRBV10-3	TGTGCCATCAGTGGGATCGGGACAGGGGGCACCGGGGAGCTGTTTTTT	CAISGIGTGGTGELFF